This TCR beta chain is drawn from a study of T cell responses to AZD1222 COVID-19 vaccine (dated by TCRdb to about 2021). Context from the whole study: Because spike-specific TCR depth and breadth did not differ between the two schedules, AZD1222 recipients who got a second dose at roughly 4 weeks were pooled with those who got a second dose at roughly 12 weeks. A total of over 230 trial participants underwent TCR sequencing, of whom 200 to 220 received two doses of AZD1222 and roughly 25 received two doses of the MenACWY control vaccine. Trial participants were enrolled by age into subgroups of 18-55, 56-69 and 70-plus years, and roughly 150, 30 and 60 TCR-sequenced participants, respectively, were included in these subgroups. Overall results and qualifications from the work: Because no day 14 peak-response samples were available, repertoires were characterized only after the peak T cell response. CD4 TCRs associated with the vaccine covered the entire spike protein, and the dominant responses were in regions 160-218 and 743-854. Epitopes outside the regions mutated in the B.1.351 and B.1.1.7 variants were reportedly recognized by nearly half of the unique spike-specific TCRs. After two AZD1222 doses, spike-specific TCR breadth and depth were significantly higher than at day 0 and than in MenACWY recipients. Participants were mostly white British, with more females than males. The authors suggested clonal diversity may have been underestimated. The 56-69-year group was small, and its depth increase did not reach significance, likely because of low power. Conclusions about previously exposed vaccinees are limited, since just a handful of AZD1222 recipients were seropositive for SARS-CoV-2 at baseline.

Note on this clone: The specificity of this receptor is unknown. Base qualities are not provided; no much larger clone lies one nucleotide away.

The CDR3 holds 16 amino acids from the cysteine to the phenylalanine. The CDR3 DNA has 48 bases and is translated from base 1. Based on the germline V gene, the CDR1 and CDR2 sequences are ENHRY and SYGVKD. Trimming costs V 4 bases and J 4 bases, and their ends lie 16 bases apart. The CDR3 regions of human TCRbeta chains were analyzed by immunosequencing. On the authors' methods: TCRs in the repertoires were matched against a reference library of SARS-CoV-2-specific TCRs that had been generated with the MIRA antigen-specificity platform. Breadth was defined as the fraction of unique TCRs that were SARS-CoV-2-associated, and depth was defined as the fraction of total T cells that were SARS-CoV-2-associated. Each spike-specific TCR was assigned to its reactive spike region and to a CD4 or CD8 class using the MIRA data. Log10-transformed breadth and depth values were compared by one-way ANOVA with Sidak's multiple comparisons tests. TCRdb stores this immuneACCESS table with in-frame sequences only. Part of the clones is absent; in the studies checked, under half of the shortfall reflects unresolved V genes, and no reason is known for the rest. That table furnishes V, J and clone size, whereas the DNA furnished D and trimming. This sample has around 180,000 clones in its table, and around 88% of those were observed once. The top ten hold roughly 7.7% of the sample.

The sample's time point, from its label and the paper: baseline before first vaccination. The vaccinee samples were drawn from two UK trials, COV001 and COV002, one of which was a single-blind randomized controlled phase 2/3 trial testing AZD1222 (ChAdOx1 nCoV-19) in healthy adults. For TCRbeta chain sequencing, PBMC samples were collected from trial participants at day 0 and at day 28 after the second dose. The starting material was peripheral blood, obtained on day 0 of AZD1222 vaccination. The origin of this receptor is an adult in good health. The sequence is built from TRBV10-3 and TRBJ2-2, with no reliable assignment of the D segment. The CDR3: CAISALSEDSTGELFF. In nucleotides, the sequence is TGTGCCATCAGTGCCCTATCCGAGGATAGCACCGGGGAGCTGTTTTTT.